These 32 T cell receptor beta chains were all obtained from the same sample, sequenced in a study of spatial heterogeneity in lung cancer. Time point defined: blood at routine non-recurrence follow-up after resection. Researchers sequenced whole RNA taken from tumor, nontumor lung or frozen PBMC without sorting. TCRdb reprocessed the 5' RACE reads via MiXCR and lists one record per CDR3 protein. The repertoire includes fewer than 60,000 distinct CDR3 sequences, around 7.7% of them detected once, and around 33% sits in the top ten. Sequences were derived from PBMCs, sampled at follow-up. The receptor set was obtained from a female donor with early-stage non-small cell lung cancer.

This clonotype was seen once. This chain joins TRBV4-1 and TRBJ1-1, with no clear D. Trimming left V 4 bases short and J 3 bases short, with 6 bases between. The CDR3 consists of 12 residues. Germline V gives CDR1 MGHRA, CDR2 YSYEKL. CDR3 protein: CASSPAYTEAFF. The DNA for the CDR3 is TGCGCCAGCAGCCCGGCCTACACTGAAGCTTTCTTT.

This clonotype has just a few counts. The chain joins TRBV20-1 to TRBJ1-5, with 7 bases aligning to TRBD1. Germline assignment: CDR1 DFQATT and CDR2 SNEGSKA (reference sequence). J gave up 5 bases and V 1 base, and 5 bases lay outside the gene matches. This CDR3 contains 14 residues. CDR3 sequence reads: CSARGGQEDQPQHF. The CDR3 DNA reads TGCAGTGCTAGAGGCGGACAGGAAGATCAGCCCCAGCATTTT.

This clonotype showed up many times. V and J are TRBV2 and TRBJ1-6; a possible D gene is TRBD1 (5 bases). Germline CDR1 reads SNHLY; CDR2 reads FYNNEI. The CDR3 consists of 13 residues. Deletions cut 2 bases from V and 10 bases from J, with 9 bases between. The CDR3 sequence: CASSEQGWSPLHF. The CDR3 DNA sequence: TGTGCCAGCAGTGAACAGGGTTGGTCACCCCTCCACTTT.

This clonotype was counted at least ten times. V and J are TRBV7-8 and TRBJ1-2; D call uncertain. The CDR3 has 15 residues. Trimming took 6 bases from V and 4 from J, leaving 18 bases between them. CDR1 is SGHVS and CDR2 is FQNEAQ in the germline V gene. The CDR3 DNA reads as TGTGCCAGCAGTCGAACGTCCCGCGCGGCCTATGGCTACACCTTC. It encodes CASSRTSRAAYGYTF.

This clonotype was counted only a few times. The chain links TRBV15 to TRBJ2-1, with 9 bases identical to TRBD1. The CDR3 covers 14 residues. Germline CDR1 LNHNV, CDR2 YYDKDF (reference sequence). V gave up 2 bases and J gave up 6 bases; unmatched junction bases: 2. The CDR3 reads CATSRMTGGNEQFF. CDR3 nucleotides: TGTGCCACCAGCAGAATGACAGGGGGCAATGAGCAGTTCTTC.

Many counts were recorded for this clonotype. The gene calls are TRBV27 and TRBJ1-6; maybe TRBD1 (6 bases). The CDR3 has 13 amino acids. V lost 5 bases, J lost 7 bases, and 9 bases lay in between. Germline CDR1 MNHEY, CDR2 SMNVEV (reference sequence). CDR3 nucleotide sequence: TGTGCCAGCAGTCGGGGGGCCAATTCACCCCTCCACTTT. The encoded protein is CASSRGANSPLHF.

The rearrangement links TRBV7-9 to TRBJ2-7; TRBD2 agrees at 10 bases. The V segment lost 1 base and the J segment 2 bases; nucleotides outside the gene matches: 2. CDR3 length: 15 residues. The V gene's germline CDR1 is SEHNR and CDR2 FQNEAQ (reference sequence). The CDR3 coding sequence is TGTGCCAGCAGCTTAGACCTAGCGGGGGCCTACGAGCAGTACTTC. Protein product: CASSLDLAGAYEQYF.

A few counts support this clonotype. The chain has TRBV10-3 and TRBJ2-6; the D gene is possibly TRBD1 (5 bases). Germline CDR1 and CDR2: ENHRY and SYGVKD. Trimming cost V 7 bases and J 0 bases, with 7 bases left between them. The CDR3 totals 14 residues. The DNA for the CDR3 is TGTGCCATCATAGGGGACTCTGGGGCCAACGTCCTGACTTTC. This sequence encodes CAIIGDSGANVLTF.

There are many counts of this clonotype. The chain uses TRBV7-9 and TRBJ2-5; tentatively, D is TRBD1 (5 bases). CDR1 SEHNR and CDR2 FQNEAQ come from the germline V gene (reference sequence). V shed 1 base and J shed 3 bases, with 9 bases lying between them. The CDR3 consists of 14 residues. CDR3 nucleotide sequence: TGTGCCAGCAGCTTAGGGGTAGGGGAAGAGACCCAGTACTTC. Encoded protein: CASSLGVGEETQYF.

This clonotype was recorded a few times. This chain links TRBV4-3 with TRBJ1-1; D uncertain. This CDR3 is 15 amino acids long. Trimming took 1 base from V and 11 from J, leaving 20 bases between them. From germline, CDR1 is LGHNA and CDR2 YSLEER. CDR3 in amino acids: CASSQAAIKDYAAFF. Here the CDR3 DNA reads TGCGCCAGCAGCCAAGCGGCCATAAAGGACTATGCGGCTTTCTTT.

This clonotype was counted many times. The CDR3 is CASSVAGGHTDTQYF. The DNA for the CDR3 is TGTGCCAGCAGCGTAGCGGGGGGGCACACAGATACGCAGTATTTT. This sequence joins TRBV9 and TRBJ2-3; the match to TRBD2 covers 8 bases. The germline CDR1 and CDR2 sequences are SGDLS and YYNGEE. There are 15 residues in the CDR3. V lost 0 bases to trimming and J lost 2 bases; unmatched junction nucleotides: 2.

The chain links TRBV7-9 to TRBJ1-1; tentatively, D is TRBD1 (6 bases). Trimming took off 4 bases at V and 3 bases at J, with 9 bases between the two ends. This CDR3 comprises 13 residues. Per germline, CDR1 SEHNR and CDR2 FQNEAQ (reference sequence). This CDR3 is CASSYRQDTEAFF. CDR3 DNA sequence: TGTGCCAGCAGCTACAGACAGGACACTGAAGCTTTCTTT.

This clonotype has just a few counts. This rearrangement joins TRBV7-2 to TRBJ1-1; D remains unclear. V lost 5 bases, J lost 5 bases, and 24 bases lay in between. Germline loops: CDR1 SGHTA, CDR2 FQGNSA. This CDR3 has 17 residues. The CDR3 nucleotides read TGTGCCAGCAGCCTTATAAGTTGGACCGAGCGGGGAACTGAAGCTTTCTTT. This encodes CASSLISWTERGTEAFF.

This clonotype was counted many times. V gene TRBV3-1 combines with J gene TRBJ2-5; D not resolved. The V end was cut by 2 bases, the J end by 4 bases, with 8 bases between. This CDR3 has 13 residues. Per the germline V gene, CDR1 is LGHDT and CDR2 is YNNKEL (reference sequence). CDR3 protein: CASSQSNLETQYF. CDR3 in DNA: TGTGCCAGCAGCCAATCGAACCTAGAGACCCAGTACTTC.

This clonotype was seen a handful of times. This chain connects TRBV29-1 to TRBJ2-7; D is possibly TRBD2 (6 bases). The CDR3 has 14 residues. Germline loops: CDR1 SQVTM, CDR2 ANQGSEA. Between the trimmed V and J ends, which lost 6 bases and 6 bases, there was a span of 21 bases. The CDR3: CSVSTGPLGSEQYF. The CDR3 DNA reads TGCAGCGTCTCTACCGGGCCCCTCGGGAGCGAGCAGTACTTC.

This clonotype was seen just once. As DNA, the CDR3 is TGCAGTGTGGGGGTCGATGGCTACACCTTC. Encoded protein: CSVGVDGYTF. This sequence joins TRBV20-1 and TRBJ1-2, with D possibly TRBD1 on 5 matching bases. This CDR3 contains 10 residues. CDR1 is DFQATT, CDR2 SNEGSKA, per germline (reference sequence). Trimming pared 7 bases from V and 6 bases from J, leaving 9 bases between.

This clonotype was picked up a small number of times. The J gene is TRBJ1-1, the V gene TRBV20-1; weak D call: TRBD1 (5 bases). The CDR3 length is 17 residues. V was pared by 0 bases and J by 7 bases, with 24 bases between. CDR1 is DFQATT and CDR2 is SNEGSKA in the germline V gene (reference sequence). The CDR3 region is CSAREGVPLSEGNEAFF. CDR3 coding DNA: TGCAGTGCTAGAGAGGGGGTCCCCCTGTCCGAAGGTAATGAAGCTTTCTTT.

This clonotype was counted many times. The J gene is TRBJ2-1, the V gene TRBV20-1; D not resolved. The ends were cut back, 4 bases at V and 4 bases at J, with 11 bases in the middle. CDR1 DFQATT and CDR2 SNEGSKA come from the germline V gene (reference sequence). The CDR3 is made up of 13 amino acids. CDR3 protein: CSATPGKYNEQFF. CDR3 coding DNA: TGCAGTGCTACACCGGGCAAATACAATGAGCAGTTCTTC.

This clonotype occurred a few times. CDR3 amino acids: CASSSGGPLGGTQYF. The CDR3 DNA follows: TGTGCCAGCAGCTCCGGGGGGCCCTTGGGGGGTACGCAGTATTTT. This chain links TRBV11-2 with TRBJ2-3; a possible D gene is TRBD2 (7 bases). The V gene's germline CDR1 is SGHAT and CDR2 FQNNGV. The ends were cut back, 4 bases at V and 8 bases at J, with 19 bases in the middle. The CDR3 covers 15 residues. Supplemented by reference TRBV11-2 and TRBJ2-3, the full variable domain reads EAGVAQSPRYKIIEKRQSVAFWCNPISGHATLYWYQQILGQGPKLLIQFQNNGVVDDSQLPKDRFSAERLKGVDSTLKIQPAKLEDSAVYLCASSSGGPLGGTQYFGPGTRLTVL.

V usage is TRBV2 and J usage is TRBJ1-2; no clear D. Germline loops: CDR1 SNHLY, CDR2 FYNNEI. The V end lost 2 bases, the J end lost 2 bases, and 9 bases lay between the germline ends. This CDR3 is 14 amino acids long. Here the CDR3 reads CASSEWATNYGYTF. The CDR3 DNA sequence: TGTGCCAGCAGTGAATGGGCGACGAACTATGGCTACACCTTC.

This clonotype appeared many times. This chain joins TRBV5-1 and TRBJ2-3; perhaps TRBD2 as D (5 bases). The germline CDR1 and CDR2 sequences are SGHRS and YFSETQ. V lost 3 bases to trimming and J lost 5 bases, with 10 bases between them. The CDR3 has 13 amino acids. CDR3 DNA: TGCGCCAGCAGCTCCCCCGGAGGAGATACGCAGTATTTT. Translated, it gives CASSSPGGDTQYF.

This clonotype was seen at least ten times. The rearrangement links TRBV7-3 to TRBJ2-1; 7 positions agree with TRBD1. This CDR3 has 16 amino acids. Germline V CDR1 and CDR2: SGHTA, FQGTGA. Trimming removed 5 bases from V and 6 bases from J; junction bases left unmatched: 13. This CDR3 reads CASSPLDREGINEQFF. The DNA of the CDR3 is TGTGCCAGCAGCCCCCTTGACAGGGAAGGTATCAATGAGCAGTTCTTC.

This clonotype was found a few times. In nucleotides, the CDR3 is TGCGCCAGCAGCCCACTGTCCGGAATCAATCAGCCCCAGCATTTT. It encodes CASSPLSGINQPQHF. J is TRBJ1-5 and V is TRBV5-1; D gene uncertain. The CDR3 contains 15 residues. Germline-derived CDR1 and CDR2 are SGHRS and YFSETQ. V was cut by 4 bases and J by 3 bases, with 14 bases left in between. The complete variable domain, with remaining parts taken from reference TRBV5-1 and TRBJ1-5, reads KAGVTQTPRYLIKTRGQQVTLSCSPISGHRSVSWYQQTPGQGLQFLFEYFSETQRNKGNFPGRFSGRQFSNSRSEMNVSTLELGDSALYLCASSPLSGINQPQHFGDGTRLSIL.

The chain links TRBV7-2 to TRBJ2-7; 12 nucleotides line up with TRBD2. This CDR3 region has 15 residues. The germline V gene has CDR1 SGHTA and CDR2 FQGNSA. The V and J ends lost 5 bases and 1 base, in that order; junction bases with no gene match: 3. CDR3 nucleotide sequence: TGTGCCAGCAGCAAGACTAGCGGGGGTTCCTACGAGCAGTACTTC. It yields the protein CASSKTSGGSYEQYF.

This chain links TRBV3-1 with TRBJ2-6; the D gene is possibly TRBD1 (6 bases). The CDR3 runs 12 residues. The V end lost 3 bases, the J end lost 15 bases, and 12 bases lay between the germline ends. The germline V gene has CDR1 LGHDT and CDR2 YNNKEL (reference sequence). As DNA, the CDR3 is TGTGCCAGCAGCCAGGGGGACAAGGCCCTGACTTTC. Its protein product is CASSQGDKALTF.

There are a few counts of this clonotype. The gene calls are TRBV20-1 and TRBJ2-7; 8 bases align to TRBD2. The junction had 5 bases not matched to a gene; V was cut back by 5 bases and J by 2 bases. Per germline, CDR1 DFQATT and CDR2 SNEGSKA (reference sequence). This CDR3 has 13 residues. CDR3 bases: TGCAGTGCTCACGGGACTAGGGCCTACGAGCAGTACTTC. Amino acids: CSAHGTRAYEQYF.

This sequence joins TRBV14 and TRBJ1-1; D possibly corresponds to TRBD1 (5 bases). The germline V gene has CDR1 SGHDN and CDR2 FVKESK. The V end lost 0 bases, the J end lost 7 bases, and 12 bases lay between the germline ends. This CDR3 has 14 residues. This CDR3 is CASSQDYDSLEAFF. The DNA for the CDR3 is TGTGCCAGCAGCCAAGATTACGACAGCCTTGAAGCTTTCTTT.

This sequence joins TRBV10-3 and TRBJ1-2, with 7 positions matching TRBD1. The V gene's germline CDR1 is ENHRY and CDR2 SYGVKD. The CDR3 has 12 residues. V was pared by 4 bases and J by 7 bases, with 3 bases of the junction left unmatched. This chain's CDR3 is CAISATGSGYTF. CDR3 in DNA: TGTGCCATCAGTGCGACAGGGTCTGGCTACACCTTC.

This chain joins TRBV12-3 or TRBV12-4 and TRBJ2-5; 7 bases map to TRBD2. The CDR3 is 16 amino acids. With V trimmed by 1 base and J by 10 bases, 15 bases remained unmatched. The DNA for the CDR3 is TGTGCCAGCAGTTTAGAGGTAGCGGGCCGCTCAGGAATCCAGTACTTC. This gives the protein CASSLEVAGRSGIQYF.

The chain combines TRBV5-1 with TRBJ2-3; D is possibly TRBD1 (6 bases). Germline V gene lookup returns CDR1 SGHRS and CDR2 YFSETQ. Trimming removed 4 bases from V and 4 bases from J, with 10 bases in between. CDR3 length equals 13 residues. The CDR3 DNA is TGCGCCAGCAGCCCACAGGGTGCAGATACGCAGTATTTT. This encodes CASSPQGADTQYF. Complete variable domain (other parts from reference TRBV5-1 and TRBJ2-3): KAGVTQTPRYLIKTRGQQVTLSCSPISGHRSVSWYQQTPGQGLQFLFEYFSETQRNKGNFPGRFSGRQFSNSRSEMNVSTLELGDSALYLCASSPQGADTQYFGPGTRLTVL.

This clonotype was observed at least ten times. The genes are TRBV6-1 and TRBJ2-3; 11 positions match TRBD2. V lost 6 bases and J lost 6; bases outside the gene matches: 8. The CDR3 extends over 15 amino acids. CDR1 MNHNS and CDR2 SASEGT come from the germline V gene. The chain's CDR3 is CASRTGTSGPDTQYF. CDR3 nucleotide sequence: TGTGCCAGCAGGACCGGGACTAGCGGCCCCGATACGCAGTATTTT.

This clonotype turned up a few times. The genes are TRBV3-1 and TRBJ2-3, with 8 bases lining up with TRBD2. From germline, CDR1 is LGHDT and CDR2 YNNKEL (reference sequence). Germline trimming cut 3 bases from V and 6 bases from J; bases unmatched to any gene: 20. The length of the CDR3 is 19 residues. CDR3 nucleotides: TGTGCCAGCAGCCAGAACCTAAGGCCTAGCGGGTTTAATGTGGATACGCAGTATTTT. It translates to CASSQNLRPSGFNVDTQYF.